These 28 T cell receptor beta chains came from one sample sequenced in a study of T cell responses to AZD1222 COVID-19 vaccine. Only in-frame clones appear in the TCRdb table, and some are missing; sequencing was by immunoSEQ multiplex PCR. The data contain about 110,000 clones, less than 95% of them seen just once; the ten biggest clones take up 7% to 9%. The material sequenced was peripheral blood, taken 28 days after the second AZD1222 dose. These receptors all come from an adult who received the AZD1222 COVID-19 vaccine.

V is TRBV6-1 and J is TRBJ1-1, with no clear D. V was clipped by 3 bases and J by 1 base, with 6 bases between them. The V gene's germline CDR1 is MNHNS and CDR2 SASEGT. The CDR3 loop spans 13 amino acids. The CDR3: CASSEIWNTEAFF. CDR3 in DNA: TGTGCCAGCAGTGAGATTTGGAACACTGAAGCTTTCTTT.

The V gene is TRBV6-4, the J gene TRBJ2-7, with a tentative D call TRBD1 (6 bases). The germline gives CDR1 MRHNA, CDR2 SNTAGT. The V end lost 4 bases, the J end lost 7 bases, and 17 bases lay between the germline ends. CDR3 size: 14 residues. The CDR3 DNA reads as TGTGCCAGCAGTGCCACAGGGACCGGCGGTGAGCAGTACTTC. This encodes CASSATGTGGEQYF.

The V gene is TRBV5-6, the J gene TRBJ1-5, with D unresolved. V was cut by 0 bases and J by 6 bases, with 16 bases left in between. This CDR3 comprises 16 residues. Looked up from germline, CDR1 is SGHDT and CDR2 is YYEEEE. The CDR3 nucleotides are TGTGCCAGCAGCTTGGGGTTGGGGTCGTCGGGTCAGCCCCAGCATTTT. Its translation is CASSLGLGSSGQPQHF.

The rearrangement uses TRBV5-6 and TRBJ1-3; perhaps TRBD1 as D (6 bases). The CDR3 has 16 residues. V was shortened by 4 bases and J by 4 bases, with 18 bases between the two germline ends. From germline, CDR1 is SGHDT and CDR2 YYEEEE. Here the CDR3 reads CASSRPGGQQGNTIYF. CDR3 nucleotides: TGTGCCAGCAGCCGACCGGGCGGACAGCAAGGAAACACCATATATTTT.

This clone was picked up one time. The genes are TRBV5-4 and TRBJ2-6, with 7 bases aligning to TRBD1. The CDR3 has 17 residues. The germline V gene has CDR1 SGHNT and CDR2 YYREEE (reference sequence). The J segment lost 0 bases and the V segment lost 4 bases, leaving 7 bases of the junction unmatched. CDR3 residues: CASSRGTASSGANVLTF. DNA of the CDR3: TGTGCCAGCAGCAGAGGGACAGCTAGCTCTGGGGCCAACGTCCTGACTTTC.

The rearrangement links TRBV5-1 to TRBJ2-3; tentatively, D is TRBD1 (6 bases). Germline CDR1 reads SGHRS; CDR2 reads YFSETQ. The CDR3 length is 14 residues. V shed 10 bases and J shed 1 base, with 16 bases lying between them. Here the CDR3 DNA reads TGCGCCGGGGCGACAGGTAGTGGCACAGATACGCAGTATTTT. Translating gives CAGATGSGTDTQYF.

CDR3 coding DNA: TGTGCCAGCGGTCTGGGGGTTAGCAATCAGCCCCAGCATTTT. Translation gives CASGLGVSNQPQHF. The chain carries TRBV2 and TRBJ1-5; maybe TRBD1 (5 bases). V was pared by 8 bases and J by 0 bases, with 11 bases between. CDR3 length equals 14 residues. CDR1 is SNHLY, CDR2 FYNNEI, per germline.

The rearrangement uses TRBV5-6 and TRBJ1-1; TRBD1 might be the D (6 bases). The CDR3 is 17 residues long. Trimming removed 3 bases at V and 3 bases at J, with 21 bases between. Germline V lookup: CDR1 SGHDT, CDR2 YYEEEE. CDR3 protein: CASSSKRSWTVDTEAFF. For the CDR3, the DNA is TGTGCCAGCAGCTCGAAAAGGAGTTGGACAGTCGACACTGAAGCTTTCTTT.

V usage is TRBV19 and J usage is TRBJ1-1, with no clear D. The CDR3 extends over 13 amino acids. Germline CDR1 and CDR2: LNHDA and SQIVND (reference sequence). Trimming stripped 1 base from V and 4 bases from J, with 7 bases between. CDR3 coding DNA: TGTGCCAGTAGTATAGGAGGAATCACTGAAGCTTTCTTT. This codes for CASSIGGITEAFF.

This rearrangement joins TRBV7-2 to TRBJ2-7; D gene uncertain. Trimming removed 1 base from V and 0 bases from J, with 10 bases in between. This CDR3 spans 15 amino acids. Germline V gene lookup returns CDR1 SGHTA and CDR2 FQGNSA. As DNA, the CDR3 is TGTGCCAGCAGCTTAGGACTGACGAACTCCTACGAGCAGTACTTC. Its protein is CASSLGLTNSYEQYF.

The chain links TRBV10-3 to TRBJ2-5, with 7 bases matching TRBD1. Germline values: CDR1 ENHRY, CDR2 SYGVKD. Unmatched junction bases numbered 9, after V lost 3 bases and J lost 5 bases. CDR3 length equals 15 residues. The CDR3 loop is CAISDGQGVGETQYF. CDR3 in DNA: TGTGCCATCAGTGATGGGCAGGGGGTGGGGGAGACCCAGTACTTC.

This clone has a handful of counts. The chain uses TRBV7-9 and TRBJ1-6, with D uncertain. CDR1 and CDR2 from the germline V gene are SEHNR and FQNEAQ (reference sequence). The CDR3 has 15 amino acids. Trimming cost V 1 base and J 5 bases, with 9 bases left between them. The DNA of the CDR3 is TGTGCCAGCAGCTTAGACGGGTTCAATAATTCACCCCTCCACTTT. It specifies CASSLDGFNNSPLHF.

Comment on this clone: The junction shows a germline mismatch at one end, possibly a read error. The chain uses TRBV7-7 and TRBJ2-3, with 8 bases that match TRBD1. This CDR3 comprises 15 residues. Germline CDR1 SSHAT, CDR2 FNYEAQ (reference sequence). The CDR3 here is CASSPTGASTDTQYF. The DNA for the CDR3 is TGTGCTAGCAGCCCGACAGGGGCCAGCACAGATACGCAGTATTTT. Full variable domain (remainder filled in from reference TRBV7-7 and TRBJ2-3): GAGVSQSPRYKVTKRGQDVTLRCDPISSHATLYWYQQALGQGPEFLTYFNYEAQPDKSGLPSDRFSAERPEGSISTLTIQRTEQRDSAMYRCASSPTGASTDTQYFGPGTRLTVL.

The chain is built from TRBV19 and TRBJ2-1; 10 bases align to TRBD1. From germline, CDR1 is LNHDA and CDR2 SQIVND (reference sequence). The CDR3 contains 16 residues. V trimming: 5 bases; J trimming: 6 bases; junction bases outside the gene matches: 10. The CDR3 spells CASSWDGTGVSNEQFF. CDR3 DNA: TGTGCCAGTAGTTGGGACGGGACAGGGGTGAGCAATGAGCAGTTCTTC. The full variable domain, its missing parts supplied by reference TRBV19 and TRBJ2-1, is DGGITQSPKYLFRKEGQNVTLSCEQNLNHDAMYWYRQDPGQGLRLIYYSQIVNDFQKGDIAEGYSVSREKKESFPLTVTSAQKNPTAFYLCASSWDGTGVSNEQFFGPGTRLTVL.

The V call is TRBV7-2, the J call TRBJ1-1; D is undetermined. CDR1 is SGHTA, CDR2 FQGNSA, per germline. The CDR3 is made up of 15 amino acids. Trimming took off 5 bases at V and 4 bases at J, with 17 bases between the two ends. DNA of the CDR3: TGTGCCAGCAGCCTTGATAGTGGGGATGGCACTGAAGCTTTCTTT. Encoded protein: CASSLDSGDGTEAFF.

The CDR3 nucleotides are TGTGCCAGCTCCCCCGGGACAGGGAGCTCCTACGAGCAGTACTTC. Translating it yields CASSPGTGSSYEQYF. The chain joins TRBV18 to TRBJ2-7; 9 bases map to TRBD1. Per germline, CDR1 KGHSH and CDR2 LQKENI. V was pared by 6 bases and J by 0 bases, with 6 bases of the junction left unmatched. This CDR3 region has 15 residues.

V and J are TRBV3-1 (or the pseudogene TRBV3-2) and TRBJ1-3; D may be TRBD1 (6 bases). Germline V gene data show CDR1 as LGHDT and CDR2 as YNNKEL (reference sequence). CDR3 length equals 15 residues. The V gene lost 4 bases and the J gene lost 5 bases, with 15 bases spanning the gap. The CDR3 is CASSLNQGFRNTIYF. The CDR3 DNA sequence: TGTGCCAGCAGCCTGAACCAGGGGTTTCGAAACACCATATATTTT.

The V gene is TRBV5-4, the J gene TRBJ1-4; possibly TRBD1 for D (6 bases). The CDR3 totals 15 residues. Between the trimmed V and J ends, which lost 4 bases and 5 bases, there was a span of 15 bases. The germline CDR1 and CDR2 sequences are SGHNT and YYREEE (reference sequence). CDR3 loop: CASSADRFRNEKLFF. For the CDR3, the DNA is TGTGCCAGCAGCGCCGACAGGTTTAGGAATGAAAAACTGTTTTTT. The full variable domain, with the rest looked up from reference TRBV5-4 and TRBJ1-4, is ETGVTQSPTHLIKTRGQQVTLRCSSQSGHNTVSWYQQALGQGPQFIFQYYREEENGRGNFPPRFSGLQFPNYSSELNVNALELDDSALYLCASSADRFRNEKLFFGSGTQLSVL.

The chain links TRBV20-1 to TRBJ1-2; the D gene is possibly TRBD1 (6 bases). Germline CDR1 is DFQATT and CDR2 is SNEGSKA (reference sequence). V was pared by 3 bases and J by 7 bases, with 15 bases between. The CDR3 totals 13 residues. This CDR3 reads CSASWGGLSGYTF. CDR3 DNA: TGCAGTGCTAGTTGGGGGGGCCTTTCTGGCTACACCTTC.

The chain uses TRBV7-2 and TRBJ2-6, with a possible D match to TRBD1 (6 bases). Germline CDR1 SGHTA, CDR2 FQGNSA. The CDR3 is made up of 17 amino acids. The V end lost 8 bases, the J end lost 0 bases, and 17 bases lay between the germline ends. CDR3 sequence (DNA): TGTGCCAGCCCCCGACAGGCACGGAGCTCTGGGGCCAACGTCCTGACTTTC. Translating gives CASPRQARSSGANVLTF.

This rearrangement joins TRBV5-1 to TRBJ2-2; D is tentatively TRBD1 or TRBD2 (6 bases each). V was pared by 0 bases and J by 3 bases, with 12 bases between. The germline CDR1 and CDR2 sequences are SGHRS and YFSETQ. This CDR3 is 16 amino acids long. The CDR3 here is CASSLVAGGYTGELFF. The CDR3, as DNA: TGCGCCAGCAGCTTGGTAGCCGGGGGCTACACCGGGGAGCTGTTTTTT.

This clone has just a few counts. This rearrangement joins TRBV30 to TRBJ2-3, with a tentative D call TRBD1 (5 bases). The CDR3 covers 12 residues. Trimming left V 8 bases short and J 8 bases short, with 17 bases between. Germline-derived CDR1 and CDR2 are GTSNPN and SVGIG (reference sequence). In DNA form, the CDR3 reads TGTGCCGGCGCCCCCTGGGGCGGTACGCAGTATTTT. As protein: CAGAPWGGTQYF.

The chain recombines TRBV5-6 with TRBJ2-3, with 7 bases aligning to TRBD2. Per the germline V gene, CDR1 is SGHDT and CDR2 is YYEEEE. The trim removed 4 bases at V and 0 bases at J, leaving 5 bases unmatched. This CDR3 comprises 15 residues. DNA of the CDR3: TGTGCCAGCAGCCAGCTAGCGGCTAGCACAGATACGCAGTATTTT. It encodes CASSQLAASTDTQYF.

The rearrangement links TRBV5-1 to TRBJ2-1; 8 bases fit TRBD2. The junction had 2 bases not matched to a gene; V was cut back by 3 bases and J by 0 bases. The CDR3 is made up of 15 amino acids. Germline CDR1 is SGHRS and CDR2 is YFSETQ. The CDR3 here is CASSSGGSSYNEQFF. DNA for the CDR3: TGCGCCAGCAGCTCGGGGGGGAGCTCCTACAATGAGCAGTTCTTC.

The chain couples TRBV9 to TRBJ1-1; D unclear. Deletions cut 6 bases from V and 2 bases from J, with 8 bases between. The CDR3 has 12 residues. Germline V lookup: CDR1 SGDLS, CDR2 YYNGEE. The CDR3 region is CASTPLNTEAFF. CDR3 DNA sequence: TGTGCCAGCACCCCCTTAAACACTGAAGCTTTCTTT.

This clone was observed a single time. The V and J genes are TRBV2 and TRBJ2-1; 12 nucleotides line up with TRBD1. Trimming removed 6 bases from V and 7 bases from J; junction bases left unmatched: 10. The CDR3 runs 16 residues. Germline assignment: CDR1 SNHLY and CDR2 FYNNEI. The CDR3 nucleotides read TGTGCCAGCAGCCAAATGGGACAGGGGGCTATTAATGAGCAGTTCTTC. It is translated as CASSQMGQGAINEQFF.

The rearrangement links TRBV12-3 or TRBV12-4 to TRBJ1-2, with a possible D match to TRBD1 (5 bases). The CDR3 is 13 residues long. Trimming cost V 3 bases and J 7 bases, with 12 bases left between them. CDR3 DNA: TGTGCCAGCAGTTTTAGGAGGGACCGTGGCTACACCTTC. Protein sequence: CASSFRRDRGYTF.

This sequence joins TRBV7-9 and TRBJ1-1; possibly TRBD1 for D (6 bases). V was trimmed by 6 bases and J by 5 bases, leaving 16 bases between them. The CDR3 is 14 amino acids. Germline V gives CDR1 SEHNR, CDR2 FQNEAQ (reference sequence). The DNA for the CDR3 is TGTGCCAGCAGGCAAACAGGGTTCGAGACTGAAGCTTTCTTT. It codes for CASRQTGFETEAFF.